This T cell receptor (beta chain) originates from a study of blood T cell repertoires in COVID-19 (dated by TCRdb to about 2020). About the investigation overall: Samples from collaborators originated in the United States, Italy and Spain and spanned both the acute and convalescent phases of COVID-19. The material from the prospective study consisted of cDNA or gDNA derived from T cells, B-cell-depleted T cells, or PBMCs. The dataset comprised deeply sampled blood TCRbeta repertoires from subjects exposed to, actively infected with, or recovered from COVID-19. A freely available public database, intended as a resource for researchers studying the immune response to SARS-CoV-2, is where the repertoires were released. The samples were drawn from the first 160 participants of the ongoing ImmuneRACE study and from some 1,300 subjects provided by 6 global collaborators. Nearly every sample came with metadata listing a de-identified subject ID, COVID-19 status, age in years and sex. Where HLA class I and class II types were available, the types were taken from metadata supplied by the sample provider, not from assay-based typing. Study-level results and caveats: How much clinical and demographic metadata was included differed by source and by participant, and the metadata was provided uncurated.

TCRbeta CDR3 regions were amplified from genomic DNA using the immunoSEQ Assay, a bias-controlled multiplex PCR. Per the authors' processing: The number of nucleated cells in each sample was estimated by amplification of reference gene primers within the assay. Sequence reads were collapsed and filtered to measure the absolute abundance of every unique TCRbeta CDR3 rearrangement. Productive Simpson clonality was computed per sample as the square root of Simpson's diversity index over productive rearrangements. The immuneACCESS repertoire file appears here via TCRdb, limited to in-frame rearrangements. These files lack a portion of the clones; in checked studies, under half of the deficit traces to unresolved V genes, and the cause of the others is not known. The DNA was the basis for D and trimming; V, J and clone size are from that table. For this sample the table gives around 280,000 clones, of which around 81% were detected only once. The top ten constitute around 4% of the sample.

The CDR3 runs 15 residues from the cysteine to the phenylalanine. CDR3 DNA is the only sequence kept; it has 45 bases, read in frame from the first base. The germline ends are 18 bases apart after V is trimmed by 3 bases and J by 7 bases. The germline V gene (reference sequence) yields LGHDT for CDR1 and YNNKEL for CDR2. For this clone: It lacks a known antigen. Base qualities are not recorded, but no much larger clone differs from it by a single base.

The collaborating institutions used their own protocols to collect whole blood in K2EDTA tubes. Collaborator samples were shipped for TCRbeta analysis as frozen whole blood, isolated PBMCs, or DNA extracted from either sample type. Recombination linked TRBV3-1 (or the pseudogene TRBV3-2) to TRBJ1-2; the D gene remains uncertain. The sample consisted of peripheral blood. This sequence originates from a woman between 45 and 60 years old with active or convalescent COVID-19. The bases are TGTGCCAGCAGCCATGCCGGGGTAGAATTTCTTGGCTACACCTTC. Its protein reads: CASSHAGVEFLGYTF.